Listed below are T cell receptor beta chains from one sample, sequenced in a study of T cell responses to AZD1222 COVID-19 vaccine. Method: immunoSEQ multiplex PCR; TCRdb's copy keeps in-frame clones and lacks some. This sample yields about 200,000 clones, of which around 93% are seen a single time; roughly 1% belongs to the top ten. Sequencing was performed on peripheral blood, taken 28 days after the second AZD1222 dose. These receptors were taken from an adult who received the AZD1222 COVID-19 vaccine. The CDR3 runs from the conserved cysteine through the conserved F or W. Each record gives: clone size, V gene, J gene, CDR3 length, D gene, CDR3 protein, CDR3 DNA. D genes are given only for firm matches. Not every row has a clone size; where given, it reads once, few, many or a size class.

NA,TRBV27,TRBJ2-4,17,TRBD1,CASSLTGTGEDKNIQYF,TGTGCCAGCAGTTTGACCGGGACAGGGGAGGACAAAAACATTCAGTACTTC
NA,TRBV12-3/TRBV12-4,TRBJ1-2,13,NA,CASSLRERGGYTF,TGTGCCAGCAGTCTCAGGGAGCGAGGGGGCTACACCTTC
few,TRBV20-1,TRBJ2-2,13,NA,CSASWGSTGELFF,TGCAGTGCTAGTTGGGGGAGCACCGGGGAGCTGTTTTTT
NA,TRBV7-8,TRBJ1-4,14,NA,CASSPDPNNEKLFF,TGTGCCAGCAGCCCCGACCCAAATAATGAAAAACTGTTTTTT
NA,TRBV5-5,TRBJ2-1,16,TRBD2,CASSLQASGAYNEQFF,TGTGCCAGCAGCTTGCAAGCTAGCGGGGCCTACAATGAGCAGTTCTTC
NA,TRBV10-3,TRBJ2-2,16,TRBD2,CAAGLAGGRNTGELFF,TGTGCCGCTGGACTAGCGGGGGGACGGAACACCGGGGAGCTGTTTTTT
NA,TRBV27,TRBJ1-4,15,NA,CASSFLSLKDEKLFF,TGTGCCAGCAGTTTTCTCAGTCTCAAGGATGAAAAACTGTTTTTT
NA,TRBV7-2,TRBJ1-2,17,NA,CASSLDYQGSITYGYTF,TGTGCCAGCAGCTTAGACTATCAGGGGAGTATTACCTATGGCTACACCTTC
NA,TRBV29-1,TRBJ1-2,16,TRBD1,CSVALTGGTSNYGYTF,TGCAGCGTTGCTCTGACAGGGGGCACTAGCAACTATGGCTACACCTTC
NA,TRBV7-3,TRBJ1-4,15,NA,CASSLGSGLGEKLFF,TGTGCCAGCAGCTTAGGAAGTGGGTTAGGTGAAAAACTGTTTTTT
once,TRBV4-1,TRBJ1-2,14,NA,CASSQVGQSHDYTF,TGCGCCAGCAGCCAAGTAGGCCAGTCGCACGACTACACCTTC
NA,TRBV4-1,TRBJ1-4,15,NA,CASSQVRGTNEKLFF,TGCGCCAGCAGCCAAGTGAGGGGGACTAATGAAAAACTGTTTTTT
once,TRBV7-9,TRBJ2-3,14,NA,CASSLGGATDTQYF,TGTGCCAGCAGCCTAGGGGGGGCCACAGATACGCAGTATTTT
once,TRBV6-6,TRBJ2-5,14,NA,CASSGGIPQETQYF,TGTGCCAGCAGTGGTGGAATTCCCCAAGAGACCCAGTACTTC
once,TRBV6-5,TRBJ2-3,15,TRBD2,CASRTLAGVTDTQYF,TGTGCCAGCAGGACACTAGCGGGGGTCACAGATACGCAGTATTTT
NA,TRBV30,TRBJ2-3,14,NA,CAWSSSQSTDTQYF,TGTGCCTGGAGTTCCTCACAGAGCACAGATACGCAGTATTTT
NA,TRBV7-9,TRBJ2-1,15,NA,CASSPGRGHSYEQFF,TGTGCCAGCAGCCCCGGGAGGGGGCATAGCTATGAGCAGTTCTTC
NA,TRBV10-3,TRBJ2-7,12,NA,CAISEGRVEQYF,TGTGCCATCAGTGAAGGCAGGGTCGAGCAGTACTTC
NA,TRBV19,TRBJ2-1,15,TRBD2,CASSSASGGDNEQFF,TGTGCCAGTAGTAGTGCGAGCGGGGGGGACAATGAGCAGTTCTTC
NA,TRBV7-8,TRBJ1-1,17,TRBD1,CASSPRTGPGGLSEAFF,TGTGCCAGCAGCCCACGGACAGGGCCCGGAGGACTCTCTGAAGCTTTCTTT
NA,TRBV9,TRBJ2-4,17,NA,CASSESPLSPAKNIQYF,TGTGCCAGCAGCGAGAGCCCTTTGAGTCCAGCCAAAAACATTCAGTACTTC
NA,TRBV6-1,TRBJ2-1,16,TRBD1,CASSGYRGSSYNEQFF,TGTGCCAGCAGTGGATACAGGGGGAGCTCCTACAATGAGCAGTTCTTC
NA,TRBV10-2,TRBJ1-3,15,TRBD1,CASSQRQGTGNTIYF,TGCGCCAGCAGTCAGCGACAGGGTACTGGAAACACCATATATTTT
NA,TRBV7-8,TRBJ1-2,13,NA,CASRDSAPYGYTF,TGTGCCAGCAGGGACAGCGCTCCCTATGGCTACACCTTC
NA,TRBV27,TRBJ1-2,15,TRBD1,CASSPGQGRWYGYTF,TGTGCCAGCAGCCCCGGACAGGGGCGGTGGTATGGCTACACCTTC
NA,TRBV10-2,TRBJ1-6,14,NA,CASSEISYNSPLHF,TGCGCCAGCAGTGAGATCTCCTATAATTCACCCCTCCACTTT
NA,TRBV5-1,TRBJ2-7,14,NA,CASSPATFSYEQYF,TGCGCCAGCAGCCCGGCTACCTTCTCCTACGAGCAGTACTTC
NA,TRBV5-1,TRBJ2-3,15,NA,CASSLVGASTDTQYF,TGCGCCAGCAGCTTGGTTGGAGCAAGCACAGATACGCAGTATTTT
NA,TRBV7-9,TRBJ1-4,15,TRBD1,CASSLEGTANEKLFF,TGTGCCAGCAGCTTAGAAGGGACAGCTAATGAAAAACTGTTTTTT
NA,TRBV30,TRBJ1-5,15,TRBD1,CAWEGTGGGNQPQHF,TGTGCCTGGGAAGGGACAGGGGGGGGCAATCAGCCCCAGCATTTT
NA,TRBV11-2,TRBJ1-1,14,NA,CASSLVSGNTEAFF,TGTGCCAGCAGCTTAGTATCCGGGAACACTGAAGCTTTCTTT